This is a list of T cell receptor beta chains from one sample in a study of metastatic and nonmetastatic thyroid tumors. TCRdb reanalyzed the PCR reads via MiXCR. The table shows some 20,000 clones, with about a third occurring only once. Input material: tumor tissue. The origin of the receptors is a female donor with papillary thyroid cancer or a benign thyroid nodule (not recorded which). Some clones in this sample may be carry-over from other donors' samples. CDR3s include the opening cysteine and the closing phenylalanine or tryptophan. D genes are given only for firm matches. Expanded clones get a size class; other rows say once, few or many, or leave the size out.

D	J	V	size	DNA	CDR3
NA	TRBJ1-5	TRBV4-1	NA	TGCGCCAGCAGCCAAGTCCCAGGGAGCAATCAGCCCCAGCATTTT	CASSQVPGSNQPQHF
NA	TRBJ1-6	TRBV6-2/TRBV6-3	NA	TGTGCCAGCACCAAAGTTTGGACCAATTCACCCCTCCACTTT	CASTKVWTNSPLHF
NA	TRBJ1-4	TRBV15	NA	TGTGCCACCAGCAGAGACCTCCGGCAGGCTCTTGTTGAAAAACTGTTTTTT	CATSRDLRQALVEKLFF
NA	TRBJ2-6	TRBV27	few	TGTGCCAGCAGTTTGGGACTTAGCTCTGGGGCCAACGTCCTGACTTTC	CASSLGLSSGANVLTF
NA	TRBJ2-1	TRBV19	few	TGTGCCAGTAGGGCTTACAATGAGCAGTTCTTC	CASRAYNEQFF
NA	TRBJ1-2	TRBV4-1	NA	TGCGCCAGCAGCCAAGATCTTGCAGGGTATGGCTACACCTTC	CASSQDLAGYGYTF
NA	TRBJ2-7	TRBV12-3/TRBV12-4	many	TGTGCCAGCACCATGGGTTACTCCTACGAGCAGTACTTC	CASTMGYSYEQYF
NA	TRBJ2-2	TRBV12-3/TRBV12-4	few	TGTGCCAGCAGTTTCCGGAACACCGGGGAGCTGTTTTTT	CASSFRNTGELFF
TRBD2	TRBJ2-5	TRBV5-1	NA	TGCGCCAGCGGCTTGGGGACTAGCGGGAACTCTCAAGAGACCCAGTACTTC	CASGLGTSGNSQETQYF
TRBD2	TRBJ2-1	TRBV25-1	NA	TGTGCCAGCAGTAGAGTTCGGGAGACTAGCGAGTACAATGAGCAGTTCTTC	CASSRVRETSEYNEQFF
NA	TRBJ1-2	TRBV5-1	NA	TGCGCCAGCAGCTTGCGGGACAAGGATAATGGCTACACCTTC	CASSLRDKDNGYTF
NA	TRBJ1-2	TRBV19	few	TGTGCCAGTAGTTCCTACTCCTCCCCTAACTATGGCTACACCTTC	CASSSYSSPNYGYTF
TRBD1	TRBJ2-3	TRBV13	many	TGTGCCAGCAGCTCTACCGGGACAGGGGGGACAGATACGCAGTATTTT	CASSSTGTGGTDTQYF
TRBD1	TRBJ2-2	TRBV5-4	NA	TGTGCCAGCAGCCGGGACAGGGTTTTGGCCGGGGAGCTGTTTTTT	CASSRDRVLAGELFF
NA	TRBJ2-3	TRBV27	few	TGTGCCAGCAGTTTAGCAGGTGCTACGCAGTATTTT	CASSLAGATQYF
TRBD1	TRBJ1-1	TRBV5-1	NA	TGCGCCAGCAGCGTGACAGGGGATAACACTGAAGCTTTCTTT	CASSVTGDNTEAFF
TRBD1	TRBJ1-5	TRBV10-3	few	TGTGCCATCAGTGAAGGGACAGGGAGTTTGAGCAATCAGCCCCAGCATTTT	CAISEGTGSLSNQPQHF
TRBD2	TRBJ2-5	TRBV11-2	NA	TGTGCCAGCAGCTTAGAGGGGCTAGCGGCAACCGGGACCCAGTACTTC	CASSLEGLAATGTQYF
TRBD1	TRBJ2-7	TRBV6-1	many	TGTGCCAGCAGAATGACAGGGGGCGCAGTTGACCACGAGCAGTACTTC	CASRMTGGAVDHEQYF
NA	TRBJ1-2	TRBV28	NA	TGTGCCAGCAGTTTGCGGGGAACTACCATTCTGATTGGCTACACCTTC	CASSLRGTTILIGYTF
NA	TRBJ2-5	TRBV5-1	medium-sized	TGCGCCAGCAGCTTGGTTGAGGGGGAGACCCAGTACTTC	CASSLVEGETQYF
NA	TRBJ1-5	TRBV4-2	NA	TGTGCCAGCAGCAGGGATAACAATCAGCCCCAGCATTTT	CASSRDNNQPQHF
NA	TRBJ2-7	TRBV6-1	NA	TGTGCCAGCAGCGGGGGGCTATACGAGCAGTACTTC	CASSGGLYEQYF
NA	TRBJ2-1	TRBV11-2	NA	TGTGCCAGCAGCGTGAGACAGATAGCGGTGAACAATGAGCAGTTCTTC	CASSVRQIAVNNEQFF
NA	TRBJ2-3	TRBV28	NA	TGTGCCAGCAGTTTATGGTACAGGGAGGATGGCACAGATACGCAGTATTTT	CASSLWYREDGTDTQYF
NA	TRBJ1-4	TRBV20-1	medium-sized	TGCAGTGCTAGAGATTTCCTCCGGGGGCCTAATGAAAAACTGTTTTTT	CSARDFLRGPNEKLFF
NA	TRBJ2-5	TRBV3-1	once	TGTGCCAGCAGCCAGTTAGCTACCCCAGAGACCCAGTACTTC	CASSQLATPETQYF
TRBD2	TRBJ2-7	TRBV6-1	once	TGTGCCAGCAGTGAGGAGGCTAGCGGTTCCTACGAGCAGTACTTC	CASSEEASGSYEQYF
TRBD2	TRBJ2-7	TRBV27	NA	TGTGCCAGCAGTTCGTACGGACTAGCGGGGGAGCAGTACTTC	CASSSYGLAGEQYF
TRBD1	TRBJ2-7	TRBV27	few	TGTGCCAGCAGCCGAGGGGGCGGCGACGAGCAGTACTTC	CASSRGGGDEQYF
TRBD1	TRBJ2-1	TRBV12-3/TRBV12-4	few	TGTGCCAGCAGTCCAATGGACAGGGACAATGAGCAGTTCTTC	CASSPMDRDNEQFF
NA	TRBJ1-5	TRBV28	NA	TGTGCCAGCAGTTTAGCCCGGTCGGATCAGCCCCAGCATTTT	CASSLARSDQPQHF
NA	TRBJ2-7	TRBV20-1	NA	TGCAGTGCTAGAGATAATAGGGCCTACGAGCAGTACTTC	CSARDNRAYEQYF
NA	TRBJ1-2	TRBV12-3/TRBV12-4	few	TGTGCCAGCAGTAGGGACGGGCCGTATGGCTACACCTTC	CASSRDGPYGYTF
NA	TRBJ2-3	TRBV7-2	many	TGTGCCAGCAGCTTAACAGGGATGGGGGATACGCAGTATTTT	CASSLTGMGDTQYF
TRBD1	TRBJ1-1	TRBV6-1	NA	TGTGCCAGCAGCCCGACAGGGCCTTCTGAGGCTTTCTTT	CASSPTGPSEAFF
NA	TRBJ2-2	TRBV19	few	TGTGCCAGTAGCGCACAGGGTAAGAACACCGGGGAGCTGTTTTTT	CASSAQGKNTGELFF
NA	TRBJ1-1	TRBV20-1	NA	TGCAGTGCTAGGACAGAACTATACACTGAAGCTTTCTTT	CSARTELYTEAFF